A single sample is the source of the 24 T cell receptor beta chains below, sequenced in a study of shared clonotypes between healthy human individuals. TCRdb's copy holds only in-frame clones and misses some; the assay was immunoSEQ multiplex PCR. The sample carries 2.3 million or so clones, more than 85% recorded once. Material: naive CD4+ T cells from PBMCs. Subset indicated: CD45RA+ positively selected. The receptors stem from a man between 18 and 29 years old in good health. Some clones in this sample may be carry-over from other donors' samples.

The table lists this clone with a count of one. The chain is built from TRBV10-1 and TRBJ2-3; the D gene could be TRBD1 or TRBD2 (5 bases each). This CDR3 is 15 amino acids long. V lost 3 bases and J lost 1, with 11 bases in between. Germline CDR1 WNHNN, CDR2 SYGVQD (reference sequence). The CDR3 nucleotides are TGCGCCAGCAGTGATCGGTCGGGACGCACAGATACGCAGTATTTT. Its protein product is CASSDRSGRTDTQYF.

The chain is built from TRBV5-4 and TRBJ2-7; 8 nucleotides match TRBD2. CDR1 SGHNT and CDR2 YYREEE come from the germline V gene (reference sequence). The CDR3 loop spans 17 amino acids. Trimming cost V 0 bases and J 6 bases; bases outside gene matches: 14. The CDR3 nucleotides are TGTGCCAGCAGCTTGGGAGGGACTAGTACCCCAAGGGGCGAGCAGTACTTC. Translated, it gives CASSLGGTSTPRGEQYF.

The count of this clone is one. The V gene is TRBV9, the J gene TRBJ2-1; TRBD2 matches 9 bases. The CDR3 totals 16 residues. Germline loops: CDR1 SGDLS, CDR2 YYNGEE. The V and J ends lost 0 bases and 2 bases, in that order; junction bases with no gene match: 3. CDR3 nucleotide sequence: TGTGCCAGCAGCGTAGAACCTAGCGGGACCTACAATGAGCAGTTCTTC. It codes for CASSVEPSGTYNEQFF.

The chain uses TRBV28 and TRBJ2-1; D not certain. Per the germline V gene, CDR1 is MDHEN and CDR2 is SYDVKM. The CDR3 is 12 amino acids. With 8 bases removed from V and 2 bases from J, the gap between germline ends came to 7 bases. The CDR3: CASRYTYNEQFF. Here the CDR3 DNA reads TGTGCCAGCCGCTACACCTACAATGAGCAGTTCTTC.

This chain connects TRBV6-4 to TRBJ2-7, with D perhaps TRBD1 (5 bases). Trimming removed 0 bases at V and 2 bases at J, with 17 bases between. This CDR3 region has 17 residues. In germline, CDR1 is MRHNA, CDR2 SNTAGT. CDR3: CASSDSRWMVGPYEQYF. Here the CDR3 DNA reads TGTGCCAGCAGTGACTCTAGGTGGATGGTGGGGCCCTACGAGCAGTACTTC.

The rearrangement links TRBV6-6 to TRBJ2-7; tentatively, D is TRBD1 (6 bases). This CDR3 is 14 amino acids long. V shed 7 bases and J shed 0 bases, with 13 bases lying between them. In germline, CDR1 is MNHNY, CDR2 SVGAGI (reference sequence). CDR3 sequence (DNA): TGTGCCAGCAAAACAGGGACGAGCTCCTACGAGCAGTACTTC. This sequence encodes CASKTGTSSYEQYF.

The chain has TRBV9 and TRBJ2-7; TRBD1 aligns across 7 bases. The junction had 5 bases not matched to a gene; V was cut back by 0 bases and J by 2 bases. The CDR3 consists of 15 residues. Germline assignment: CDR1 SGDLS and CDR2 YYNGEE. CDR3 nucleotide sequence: TGTGCCAGCAGCGTAGAAGGGGACAGAACCTACGAGCAGTACTTC. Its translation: CASSVEGDRTYEQYF.

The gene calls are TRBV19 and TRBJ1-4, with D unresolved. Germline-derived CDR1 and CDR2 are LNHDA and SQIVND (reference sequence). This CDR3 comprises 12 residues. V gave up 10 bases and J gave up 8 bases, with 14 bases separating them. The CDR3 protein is CATTRVGEKLFF. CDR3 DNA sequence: TGTGCCACTACGCGGGTCGGCGAAAAACTGTTTTTT.

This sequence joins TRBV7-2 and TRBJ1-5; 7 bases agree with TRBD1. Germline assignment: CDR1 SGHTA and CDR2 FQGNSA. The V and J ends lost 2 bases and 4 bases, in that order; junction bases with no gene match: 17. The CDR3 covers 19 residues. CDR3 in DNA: TGTGCCAGCAGCTTAAGGGGGCCGACAGGGAGCGGGGTTAATCAGCCCCAGCATTTT. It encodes CASSLRGPTGSGVNQPQHF.

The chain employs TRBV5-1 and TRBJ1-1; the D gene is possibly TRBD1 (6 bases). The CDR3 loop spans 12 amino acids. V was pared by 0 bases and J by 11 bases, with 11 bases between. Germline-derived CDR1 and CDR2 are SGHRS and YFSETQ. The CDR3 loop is CASSLAGTMAFF. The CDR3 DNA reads TGCGCCAGCAGCTTGGCCGGGACAATGGCTTTCTTT.

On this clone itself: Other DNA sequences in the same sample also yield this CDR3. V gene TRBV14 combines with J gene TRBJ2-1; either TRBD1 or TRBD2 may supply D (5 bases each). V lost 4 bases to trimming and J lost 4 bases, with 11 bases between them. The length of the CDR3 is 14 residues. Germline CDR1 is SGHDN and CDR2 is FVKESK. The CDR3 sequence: CASSRSGPYNEQFF. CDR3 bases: TGTGCCAGCAGCCGTTCGGGACCGTACAATGAGCAGTTCTTC.

The CDR3 DNA is TGTGCCAGCAGCCAAGGGACGAGAGCTGAAGCTTTCTTT. Amino acids: CASSQGTRAEAFF. The gene calls are TRBV14 and TRBJ1-1; unclear D gene. The ends were cut back, 1 base at V and 6 bases at J, with 9 bases in the middle. The CDR3 has 13 amino acids. The V gene's germline CDR1 is SGHDN and CDR2 FVKESK.

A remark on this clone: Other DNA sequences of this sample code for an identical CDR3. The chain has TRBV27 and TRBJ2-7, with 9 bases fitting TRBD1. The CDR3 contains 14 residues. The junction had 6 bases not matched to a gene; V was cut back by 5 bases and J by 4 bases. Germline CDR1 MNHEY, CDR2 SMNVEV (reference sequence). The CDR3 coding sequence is TGTGCCAGCAGTCCTCGGGACAGGGTGTACGAGCAGTACTTC. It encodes CASSPRDRVYEQYF.

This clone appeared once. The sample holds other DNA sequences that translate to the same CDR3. CDR3 protein: CASSPGTGGEKLFF. The DNA of the CDR3 is TGTGCCAGCTCACCCGGGACAGGGGGTGAAAAACTGTTTTTT. The chain has TRBV18 and TRBJ1-4; TRBD1 matches at 11 bases. From germline, CDR1 is KGHSH and CDR2 LQKENI. V was pared by 3 bases and J by 7 bases, with 1 base of the junction left unmatched. The CDR3 length is 14 residues.

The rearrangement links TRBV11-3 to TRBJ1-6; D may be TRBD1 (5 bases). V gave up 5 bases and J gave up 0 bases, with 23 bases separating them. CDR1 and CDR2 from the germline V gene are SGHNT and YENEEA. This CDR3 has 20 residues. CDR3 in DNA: TGTGCCAGCAGCCCAGGGAGGGACCGATACTTGAGCTCCTATAATTCACCCCTCCACTTT. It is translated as CASSPGRDRYLSSYNSPLHF.

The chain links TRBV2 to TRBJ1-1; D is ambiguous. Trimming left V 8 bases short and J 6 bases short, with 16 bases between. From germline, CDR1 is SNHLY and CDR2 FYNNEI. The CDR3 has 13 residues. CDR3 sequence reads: CASAWVPHSEAFF. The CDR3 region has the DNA TGTGCCAGCGCGTGGGTCCCCCACTCTGAAGCTTTCTTT.

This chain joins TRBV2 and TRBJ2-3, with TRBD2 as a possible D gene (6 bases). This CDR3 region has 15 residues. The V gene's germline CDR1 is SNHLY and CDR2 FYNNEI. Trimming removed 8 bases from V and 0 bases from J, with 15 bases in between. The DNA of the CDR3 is TGTGCCAGCGATCGGCTAGCGAGTAGCACAGATACGCAGTATTTT. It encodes CASDRLASSTDTQYF.

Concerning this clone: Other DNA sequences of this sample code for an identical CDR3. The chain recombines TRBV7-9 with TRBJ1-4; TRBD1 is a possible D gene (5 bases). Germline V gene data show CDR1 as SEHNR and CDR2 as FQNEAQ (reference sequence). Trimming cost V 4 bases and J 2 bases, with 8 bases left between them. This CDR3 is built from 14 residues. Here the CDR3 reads CASSSRQTNEKLFF. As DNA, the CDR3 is TGTGCCAGCAGCTCCCGACAGACTAATGAAAAACTGTTTTTT.

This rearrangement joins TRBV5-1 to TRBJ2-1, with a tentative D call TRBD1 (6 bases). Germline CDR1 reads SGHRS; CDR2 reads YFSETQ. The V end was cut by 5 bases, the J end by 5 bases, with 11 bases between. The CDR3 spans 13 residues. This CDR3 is CASSLDRHNEQFF. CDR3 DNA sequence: TGCGCCAGCAGTCTCGACAGGCACAATGAGCAGTTCTTC.

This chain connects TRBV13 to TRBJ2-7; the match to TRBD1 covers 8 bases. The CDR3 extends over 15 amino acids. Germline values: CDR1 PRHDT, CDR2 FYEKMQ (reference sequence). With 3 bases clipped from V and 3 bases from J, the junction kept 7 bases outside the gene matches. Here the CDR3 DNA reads TGTGCCAGCAGCTTTCAGGGGGCCTTCCTCTACGAGCAGTACTTC. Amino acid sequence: CASSFQGAFLYEQYF.

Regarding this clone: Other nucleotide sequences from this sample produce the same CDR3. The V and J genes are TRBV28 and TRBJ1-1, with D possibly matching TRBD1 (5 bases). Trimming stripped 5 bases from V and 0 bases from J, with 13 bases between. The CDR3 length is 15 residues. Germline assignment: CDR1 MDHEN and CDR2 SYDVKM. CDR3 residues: CASSLPRTMNTEAFF. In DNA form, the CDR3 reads TGTGCCAGCAGTCTCCCCCGGACAATGAACACTGAAGCTTTCTTT.

CDR3 loop: CASSPGPWDTQYF. The CDR3 bases are TGTGCCAGCAGTCCAGGACCATGGGATACGCAGTATTTT. The chain couples TRBV6-5 to TRBJ2-3; no reliable D call. This CDR3 contains 13 residues. Per the germline V gene, CDR1 is MNHEY and CDR2 is SVGAGI. V was clipped by 5 bases and J by 6 bases, with 12 bases between them.

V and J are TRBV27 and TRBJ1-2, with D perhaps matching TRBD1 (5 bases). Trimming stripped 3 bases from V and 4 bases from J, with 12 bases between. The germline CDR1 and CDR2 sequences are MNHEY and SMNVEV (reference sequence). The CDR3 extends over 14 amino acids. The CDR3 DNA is TGTGCCAGCAGTTTTTCGGGGGATCTCTATGGCTACACCTTC. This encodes CASSFSGDLYGYTF.

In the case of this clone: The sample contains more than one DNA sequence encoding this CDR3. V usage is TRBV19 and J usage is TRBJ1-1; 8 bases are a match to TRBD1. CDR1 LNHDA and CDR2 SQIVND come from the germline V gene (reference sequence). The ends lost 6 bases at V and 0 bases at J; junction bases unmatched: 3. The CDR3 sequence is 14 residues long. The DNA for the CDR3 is TGTGCCAGTAGGCGACAGGGGATGAACACTGAAGCTTTCTTT. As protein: CASRRQGMNTEAFF.